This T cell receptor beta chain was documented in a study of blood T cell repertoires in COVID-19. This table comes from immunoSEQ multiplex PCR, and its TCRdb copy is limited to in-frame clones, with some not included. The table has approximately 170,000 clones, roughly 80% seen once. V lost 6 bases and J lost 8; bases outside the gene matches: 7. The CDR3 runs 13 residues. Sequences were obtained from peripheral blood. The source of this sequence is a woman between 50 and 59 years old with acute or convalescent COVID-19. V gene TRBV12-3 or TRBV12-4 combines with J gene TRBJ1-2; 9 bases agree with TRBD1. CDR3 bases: TGTGCCAGCAGGCCACAGGGGGCAAAAGGCTACACCTTC. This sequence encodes CASRPQGAKGYTF.